Shown below are 23 T cell receptor beta chains from a single sample sequenced in a study of OX40 agonist ivuxolimab in advanced cancers. Library creation used the immunoSEQ multiplex PCR assay. Drawn from immuneACCESS, this table holds only the in-frame rearrangements with V and J called that TCRdb kept. Clones are partly lost; checked studies trace under half to an unresolved V gene and leave the rest unexplained. This sample is represented by tens of thousands of clones; over 70% of them were singletons. The ten largest clones capture roughly 4.8% of the sample. The source material was CD4+ or CD8+ T cells sorted from blood, sampled in a trial of the OX40 agonist ivuxolimab. The receptor set was obtained from an adult with an advanced solid tumor such as melanoma, head and neck, liver or kidney cancer.

In its sample, this clone was seen once. The chain combines TRBV6-5 with TRBJ2-1; tentatively, D is TRBD2 (5 bases). CDR1 and CDR2 (germline): MNHEY, SVGAGI. V was shortened by 0 bases and J by 0 bases, with 9 bases between the two germline ends. This CDR3 has 16 amino acids. The CDR3 sequence: CASSYSAASSYNEQFF. The CDR3 nucleotides are TGTGCCAGCAGTTACTCAGCGGCGAGCTCCTACAATGAGCAGTTCTTC.

The CDR3 reads CASSWFGESEQFF. Here the CDR3 DNA reads TGTGCCAGCAGTTGGTTTGGGGAGAGTGAGCAGTTCTTC. The chain is built from TRBV6-5 and TRBJ2-1; TRBD2 is a possible D gene (5 bases). V was trimmed by 4 bases and J by 9 bases, leaving 13 bases between them. The CDR3 has 13 residues. CDR1 and CDR2 from the germline V gene are MNHEY and SVGAGI.

The chain uses TRBV7-3 and TRBJ2-7; 8 bases are shared with TRBD1. The J segment lost 5 bases and the V segment lost 2 bases, leaving 5 bases of the junction unmatched. This CDR3 has 14 amino acids. Germline CDR1 reads SGHTA; CDR2 reads FQGTGA. Written as DNA, the CDR3 is TGTGCCAGCAGCTTAGGACAGGGCGTCGACGAGCAGTACTTC. Protein: CASSLGQGVDEQYF.

This sequence joins TRBV6-6 and TRBJ1-5; 7 bases agree with TRBD1. This CDR3 is built from 14 residues. The germline CDR1 and CDR2 sequences are MNHNY and SVGAGI (reference sequence). After removal of 6 bases from V and 3 bases from J, the junction contained 5 bases not matched to a gene. CDR3 DNA: TGTGCCAGCAGAAGGACAGGTCTCAATCAGCCCCAGCATTTT. It encodes CASRRTGLNQPQHF.

The genes are TRBV5-6 and TRBJ1-4, with a tentative D call TRBD1 (5 bases). In germline, CDR1 is SGHDT, CDR2 YYEEEE. Trimming took 3 bases from V and 0 from J, leaving 9 bases between them. The CDR3 length is 15 residues. The CDR3 bases are TGTGCCAGCAGCTCGACAGATGCAACTAATGAAAAACTGTTTTTT. Its translation: CASSSTDATNEKLFF.

The chain combines TRBV29-1 with TRBJ1-1, with D possibly matching TRBD1 (6 bases). Germline V gives CDR1 SQVTM, CDR2 ANQGSEA. The germline V and J ends were trimmed by 2 bases and 4 bases, with 14 bases remaining between them. The CDR3 runs to 14 residues. CDR3 in amino acids: CSVETGTRSTEAFF. The DNA of the CDR3 is TGCAGCGTTGAAACGGGGACAAGGTCCACTGAAGCTTTCTTT. Supplemented by reference TRBV29-1 and TRBJ1-1, the full variable domain reads SAVISQKPSRDICQRGTSLTIQCQVDSQVTMMFWYRQQPGQSLTLIATANQGSEATYESGFVIDKFPISRPNLTFSTLTVSNMSPEDSSIYLCSVETGTRSTEAFFGQGTRLTVV.

The chain has TRBV10-3 and TRBJ2-2, with 9 positions matching TRBD1. Germline trimming cut 6 bases from V and 5 bases from J; bases unmatched to any gene: 7. The CDR3 has 15 residues. The germline V gene encodes CDR1 ENHRY and CDR2 SYGVKD. CDR3 sequence reads: CAISRGQGTTGELFF. The CDR3 DNA follows: TGTGCCATCAGCAGAGGACAGGGGACTACCGGGGAGCTGTTTTTT.

This clone showed up just a few times. The DNA of the CDR3 is TGTGCCAGCTCACCAAGACAGGGAGGGACTGAAGCTTTCTTT. It encodes CASSPRQGGTEAFF. The V gene is TRBV18, the J gene TRBJ1-1; 7 bases align to TRBD1. This CDR3 contains 14 residues. J lost 5 bases, V lost 2 bases, and 5 bases had no gene match. The germline V gene has CDR1 KGHSH and CDR2 LQKENI.

There are a few counts of this clone. The chain recombines TRBV29-1 with TRBJ2-7; D uncertain. The CDR3 loop spans 12 amino acids. CDR1 is SQVTM, CDR2 ANQGSEA, per germline. V dropped 4 bases and J dropped 5 bases, with 12 bases sitting between them. In DNA, the CDR3 is TGCAGCGTTGGCCAGGCCGAAGACGAGCAGTACTTC. Protein sequence: CSVGQAEDEQYF.

CDR3 in amino acids: CASSKGDSTNQPQHF. The CDR3 nucleotides are TGTGCCAGCAGTAAAGGGGACAGTACAAATCAGCCCCAGCATTTT. The chain links TRBV2 to TRBJ1-5, with TRBD1 identical over 7 bases. From germline, CDR1 is SNHLY and CDR2 FYNNEI. Trimming at V came to 5 bases and at J to 4 bases, leaving 8 bases not matched to a gene. There are 15 residues in the CDR3.

The V call is TRBV15, the J call TRBJ2-3; TRBD1 matches 7 bases. This CDR3 is 16 amino acids long. CDR1 and CDR2 (germline): LNHNV, YYDKDF (reference sequence). V was clipped by 0 bases and J by 12 bases; unmatched bases: 15. The CDR3 DNA reads TGTGCCACCAGCAGAGATCTGATTAGGCTGGGACAGCGCCAGTATTTT. Protein sequence: CATSRDLIRLGQRQYF.

This sequence joins TRBV5-1 and TRBJ2-6; no clear D. Between the trimmed V and J ends, which lost 4 bases and 0 bases, there was a span of 8 bases. CDR3 length equals 15 residues. Germline CDR1 is SGHRS and CDR2 is YFSETQ. The CDR3 protein is CASSPTDSGANVLTF. CDR3 coding DNA: TGCGCCAGCAGCCCCACAGACTCTGGGGCCAACGTCCTGACTTTC.

The gene calls are TRBV6-6 and TRBJ2-5; D unresolved. CDR3 size: 14 residues. The germline V gene has CDR1 MNHNY and CDR2 SVGAGI (reference sequence). Trimming removed 0 bases at V and 2 bases at J, with 7 bases between. The CDR3 DNA reads as TGTGCCAGCAGTTACTCTACCAGGCAAGAGACCCAGTACTTC. Translating it yields CASSYSTRQETQYF.

This chain connects TRBV7-2 to TRBJ2-3; D gene ambiguous. This CDR3 spans 15 amino acids. V dropped 3 bases and J dropped 0 bases, with 10 bases sitting between them. CDR1 and CDR2 from the germline V gene are SGHTA and FQGNSA. This CDR3 is CASSLPFTSTDTQYF. As DNA, the CDR3 is TGTGCCAGCAGCTTGCCGTTCACTAGCACAGATACGCAGTATTTT.

V is TRBV6-5 and J is TRBJ2-1, with 8 bases fitting TRBD2. With 6 bases clipped from V and 0 bases from J, the junction kept 1 base outside the gene matches. This CDR3 is built from 14 residues. Germline V gives CDR1 MNHEY, CDR2 SVGAGI. CDR3 residues: CASRSGSSYNEQFF. Written as DNA, the CDR3 is TGTGCCAGCAGGAGCGGGAGCTCCTACAATGAGCAGTTCTTC.

This chain connects TRBV10-3 to TRBJ2-1, with unresolved D. CDR1 is ENHRY and CDR2 is SYGVKD in the germline V gene. V lost 6 bases and J lost 3, with 9 bases in between. This CDR3 has 13 amino acids. The CDR3 nucleotides are TGTGCCATCAGAAAGGACGGCTACAATGAGCAGTTCTTC. It translates to CAIRKDGYNEQFF.

This sequence joins TRBV5-4 and TRBJ1-4; weak D call: TRBD1 (5 bases). The germline V gene encodes CDR1 SGHNT and CDR2 YYREEE (reference sequence). V was pared by 2 bases and J by 3 bases, with 11 bases between. The CDR3 covers 15 residues. This CDR3 is CASSFPQGSNEKLFF. The CDR3 DNA reads as TGTGCCAGCAGCTTCCCTCAGGGCTCTAATGAAAAACTGTTTTTT.

The chain couples TRBV7-9 to TRBJ2-3; 12 bases agree with TRBD2. From germline, CDR1 is SEHNR and CDR2 FQNEAQ (reference sequence). CDR3 length: 17 amino acids. V lost 5 bases to trimming and J lost 1 base; unmatched junction nucleotides: 7. In nucleotides, the CDR3 is TGTGCCAGCAGCCAACTAGCGGGGGGCCGGGGCACAGATACGCAGTATTTT. This translates into CASSQLAGGRGTDTQYF.

The rearrangement links TRBV6-6 to TRBJ1-3; D unclear. The CDR3 runs 14 residues. The V end was cut by 5 bases, the J end by 4 bases, with 12 bases between. Germline loops: CDR1 MNHNY, CDR2 SVGAGI (reference sequence). CDR3 sequence: CASSRQLGGNTIYF. Written as DNA, the CDR3 is TGTGCCAGCAGTCGACAACTTGGGGGAAACACCATATATTTT.

This clone has just a few counts. The rearrangement uses TRBV9 and TRBJ1-3; the D is unclear. The CDR3 is 15 residues long. Between the trimmed V and J ends, which lost 0 bases and 0 bases, there was a span of 7 bases. In germline, CDR1 is SGDLS, CDR2 YYNGEE. The CDR3: CASSVGSYSGNTIYF. CDR3 nucleotide sequence: TGTGCCAGCAGCGTAGGGTCTTACTCTGGAAACACCATATATTTT.

This chain connects TRBV5-7 to TRBJ1-3, with a tentative D call TRBD1 (5 bases). TRBV5-7 is assigned to the ORF class and has an uncertain function. The CDR3 totals 16 residues. Trimming left V 5 bases short and J 0 bases short, with 15 bases between. CDR3: CASSSGRGPSGNTIYF. CDR3 DNA: TGTGCCAGCAGTTCAGGTAGGGGTCCCTCTGGAAACACCATATATTTT.

V usage is TRBV7-9 and J usage is TRBJ2-1, with D perhaps TRBD1 or TRBD2 (5 bases each). The CDR3 has 17 residues. Trimming cost V 5 bases and J 10 bases, with 27 bases left between them. CDR1 and CDR2 (germline): SEHNR, FQNEAQ (reference sequence). The CDR3 loop is CASSLQPPGTPQREQFF. In nucleotides, the CDR3 is TGTGCCAGCAGCCTCCAACCCCCCGGGACCCCCCAGCGGGAGCAGTTCTTC.

The V gene is TRBV7-3, the J gene TRBJ1-1, with D hard to call. V dropped 4 bases and J dropped 1 base, with 7 bases sitting between them. CDR1 is SGHTA and CDR2 is FQGTGA in the germline V gene. This CDR3 region has 13 residues. The CDR3 sequence is CASSSQPNTEAFF. DNA of the CDR3: TGTGCCAGCAGCTCACAACCGAACACTGAAGCTTTCTTT.